The 14 T cell receptor beta chains below come from one sample, sequenced in a study of lymphopenia after photon versus proton radiotherapy (dated by TCRdb to the late 2010s). The library relied on the immunoSEQ multiplex PCR assay. Entries here come from immuneACCESS through TCRdb and include only in-frame sequences with V and J called. Some clones fail to appear in such tables; in the studies checked, an unresolved V gene covers under half of the shortfall, and the cause of the remainder is unknown. The sample profile shows approximately 65,000 clones; approximately 90% of them were found once. The top ten clonotypes cover roughly 12% of the sample. Material: peripheral blood, obtained from a patient treated with proton-based radiotherapy. The receptors stem from a man older than 75 with esophageal cancer.

V gene TRBV4-3 combines with J gene TRBJ2-7, with D perhaps being TRBD1 or TRBD2 (6 bases each). This CDR3 comprises 14 residues. Per the germline V gene, CDR1 is LGHNA and CDR2 is YSLEER. V was trimmed by 1 base and J by 5 bases, leaving 12 bases between them. This chain's CDR3 is CASSQVGGRNEQYF. The CDR3 DNA reads as TGCGCCAGCAGCCAAGTGGGGGGCAGAAACGAGCAGTACTTC.

J is TRBJ2-2 and V is TRBV4-1; D gene ambiguous. Deletions cut 1 base from V and 8 bases from J, with 2 bases between. Germline-derived CDR1 and CDR2 are MGHRA and YSYEKL. The CDR3 contains 11 residues. The CDR3 protein is CASSQVGELFF. The DNA of the CDR3 is TGCGCCAGCAGCCAAGTAGGGGAGCTGTTTTTT.

V is TRBV10-2 and J is TRBJ2-1, with a weak D call TRBD2 (6 bases). In germline, CDR1 is WSHSY, CDR2 SAAADI. CDR3 length: 14 residues. V was clipped by 10 bases and J by 4 bases, with 17 bases between them. This CDR3 reads CATLAGRKYNEQFF. Written as DNA, the CDR3 is TGCGCCACACTCGCGGGGCGAAAGTACAATGAGCAGTTCTTC.

The chain is built from TRBV6-5 and TRBJ1-1; TRBD1 might be the D (5 bases). Trimming pared 8 bases from V and 4 bases from J, leaving 20 bases between. CDR3 length equals 15 residues. The germline V gene has CDR1 MNHEY and CDR2 SVGAGI. CDR3 sequence: CASGTGTSMGTEAFF. CDR3 nucleotide sequence: TGTGCCAGCGGTACCGGGACCTCCATGGGCACTGAAGCTTTCTTT.

This chain uses TRBV6-6 with TRBJ1-5; D might be TRBD1 (6 bases). The CDR3 totals 14 residues. V gave up 6 bases and J gave up 5 bases, with 14 bases separating them. Germline lookup yields CDR1 MNHNY and CDR2 SVGAGI (reference sequence). DNA for the CDR3: TGTGCCAGCAGCCAGGACAGACAGGATCAGCCCCAGCATTTT. Its translation is CASSQDRQDQPQHF.

This chain links TRBV15 with TRBJ1-2; no firm D call. This CDR3 comprises 12 residues. Germline CDR1 is LNHNV and CDR2 is YYDKDF (reference sequence). V was cut by 0 bases and J by 8 bases, with 7 bases left in between. CDR3 protein: CATSREEWGYTF. The CDR3 bases are TGTGCCACCAGCAGAGAGGAGTGGGGCTACACCTTC.

This clone was seen more than once but under ten times. The chain employs TRBV19 and TRBJ1-5; TRBD1 might be the D (5 bases). V was pared by 7 bases and J by 0 bases, with 19 bases between. CDR1 LNHDA and CDR2 SQIVND come from the germline V gene (reference sequence). The CDR3 sequence is 17 residues long. In DNA form, the CDR3 reads TGTGCCAGTAACACGCCCGGACATGATTATAGCAATCAGCCCCAGCATTTT. This encodes CASNTPGHDYSNQPQHF.

The V and J genes are TRBV25-1 and TRBJ2-3; 13 nucleotides line up with TRBD2. Germline loops: CDR1 MGHDK, CDR2 SYGVNS. This CDR3 comprises 17 residues. The J segment lost 4 bases and the V segment lost 4 bases, leaving 8 bases of the junction unmatched. This CDR3 is CASSGRTSGGLADTQYF. The CDR3 DNA sequence: TGTGCCAGCAGTGGAAGGACTAGCGGGGGTCTTGCAGATACGCAGTATTTT.

This chain joins TRBV9 and TRBJ1-2, with 11 bases that match TRBD1. This CDR3 is 15 amino acids long. Germline CDR1 and CDR2: SGDLS and YYNGEE. Losses at the gene ends were 3 bases for V and 3 bases for J; bases not matched to a gene: 4. The CDR3 DNA reads TGTGCCAGCAGCGCCTGGGACAGGGGGGACTATGGCTACACCTTC. Residues: CASSAWDRGDYGYTF.

Details on this clone: The DNA is omitted, as the CDR3 cannot be located on it reliably, and the CDR3 follows TCRdb's listing. The J gene is TRBJ2-1, the V gene TRBV5-6; the table calls TRBD1, which could not be checked here. Germline V gene lookup returns CDR1 SGHDT and CDR2 YYEEEE. Termini included, the CDR3 measures 15 amino acids. CDR3 amino acids: CASSLVGQGASSEFF.

The chain combines TRBV5-6 with TRBJ1-5; D remains ambiguous. Trimming stripped 0 bases from V and 1 base from J, with 5 bases between. CDR3 length: 14 residues. CDR1 is SGHDT, CDR2 YYEEEE, per germline. CDR3 DNA sequence: TGTGCCAGCAGCTTGGTCTACAGCAATCAGCCCCAGCATTTT. As protein: CASSLVYSNQPQHF.

The chain links TRBV9 to TRBJ2-3, with D uncertain. The CDR3 runs to 14 residues. Trimming shortened V by 4 bases and J by 4 bases, and 13 bases separated the two germline ends. Per the germline V gene, CDR1 is SGDLS and CDR2 is YYNGEE. The CDR3 bases are TGTGCCAGCAGCCCCGGCCCAGACGCAGATACGCAGTATTTT. This codes for CASSPGPDADTQYF.

J is TRBJ2-3 and V is TRBV19; TRBD1 is a possible D gene (5 bases). In germline, CDR1 is LNHDA, CDR2 SQIVND (reference sequence). The V gene lost 6 bases and the J gene lost 3 bases, with 16 bases spanning the gap. There are 15 residues in the CDR3. CDR3 in DNA: TGTGCCAGTAGAACGGGTAAGGGGCGGACAGATACGCAGTATTTT. Amino acids: CASRTGKGRTDTQYF.

The chain combines TRBV7-9 with TRBJ2-5; D may match TRBD1 or TRBD2 (5 bases each). CDR3 length: 14 amino acids. The V and J ends lost 5 bases and 7 bases respectively, with 17 bases between them. Germline V gene sequence: CDR1 SEHNR, CDR2 FQNEAQ (reference sequence). In DNA form, the CDR3 reads TGTGCCAGCAGCCCTCGGGACCGCCGGTTGACCCAGTACTTC. This encodes CASSPRDRRLTQYF.